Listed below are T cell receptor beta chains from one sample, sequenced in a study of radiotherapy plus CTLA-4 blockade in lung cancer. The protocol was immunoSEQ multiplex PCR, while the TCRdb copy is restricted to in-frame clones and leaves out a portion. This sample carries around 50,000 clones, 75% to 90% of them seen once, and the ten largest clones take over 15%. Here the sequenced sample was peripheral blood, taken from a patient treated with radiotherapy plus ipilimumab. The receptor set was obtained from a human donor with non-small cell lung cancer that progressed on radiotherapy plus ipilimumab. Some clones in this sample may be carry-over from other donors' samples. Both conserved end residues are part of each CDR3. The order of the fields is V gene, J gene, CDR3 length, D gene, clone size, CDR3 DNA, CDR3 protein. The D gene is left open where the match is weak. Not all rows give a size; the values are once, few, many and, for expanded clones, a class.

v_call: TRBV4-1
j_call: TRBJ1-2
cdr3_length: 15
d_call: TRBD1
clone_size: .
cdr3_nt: TGCGCCAGCAGCCAAGCGGGACAGGGTAGCTATGGCTACACCTTC
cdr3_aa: CASSQAGQGSYGYTF

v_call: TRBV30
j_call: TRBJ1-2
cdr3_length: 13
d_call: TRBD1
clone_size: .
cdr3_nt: TGTGCCTGGAGCCGGGACAGGGGTTATGGCTACACCTTC
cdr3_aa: CAWSRDRGYGYTF

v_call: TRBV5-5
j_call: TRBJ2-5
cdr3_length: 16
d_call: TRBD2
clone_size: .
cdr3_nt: TGTGCCAGCAGCTTGGAGCCCCGGGGGGGGGAAGAGACCCAGTACTTC
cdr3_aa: CASSLEPRGGEETQYF

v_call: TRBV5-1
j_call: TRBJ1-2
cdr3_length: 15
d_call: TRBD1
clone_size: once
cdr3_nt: TGCGCCAGCAGCTCAAGGACAGGGGGTAACAATGGCTACACCTTC
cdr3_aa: CASSSRTGGNNGYTF

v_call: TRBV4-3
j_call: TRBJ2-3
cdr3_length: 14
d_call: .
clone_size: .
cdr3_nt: TGCGCCAGCAGCCACCTGGGTGGGAGAGATACGCAGTATTTT
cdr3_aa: CASSHLGGRDTQYF

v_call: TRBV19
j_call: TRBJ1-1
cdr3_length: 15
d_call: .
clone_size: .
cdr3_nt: TGTGCCAGTACCAGCCATCCAGTCGGACAGAAGGAAGCTTTCTTT
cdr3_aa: CASTSHPVGQKEAFF

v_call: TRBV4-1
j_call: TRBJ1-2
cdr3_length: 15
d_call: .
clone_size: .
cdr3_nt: TGCGCCAGCAGCCATCTTTCGGACAGAAACTATGGCTACACCTTC
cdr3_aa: CASSHLSDRNYGYTF

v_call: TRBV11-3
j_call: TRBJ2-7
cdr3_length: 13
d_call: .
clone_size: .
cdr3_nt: TGTGCCAGCAGCCTAGGACTGAACAACGAGCAGTACTTC
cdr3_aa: CASSLGLNNEQYF

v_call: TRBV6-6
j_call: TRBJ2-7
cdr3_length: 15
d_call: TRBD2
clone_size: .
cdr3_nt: TGTGCCAGCAGTGACGGGACTAGCGGAAACTACGAGCAGTACTTC
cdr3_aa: CASSDGTSGNYEQYF

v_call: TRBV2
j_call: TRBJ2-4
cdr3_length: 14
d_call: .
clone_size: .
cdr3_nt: TGTGCCAGCACGTCCGGCGGGGGAGGGGGCATTCAGTACTTC
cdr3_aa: CASTSGGGGGIQYF

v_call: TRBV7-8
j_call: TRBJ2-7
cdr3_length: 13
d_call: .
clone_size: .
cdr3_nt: TGTGCCAGCAGCTCGGGTCTGGGTCACGAGCAGTACTTC
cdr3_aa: CASSSGLGHEQYF

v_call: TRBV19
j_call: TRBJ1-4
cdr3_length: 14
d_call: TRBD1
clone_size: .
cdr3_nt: TGTGCCAGTAGGGACAGGGCAACTAATGAAAAACTGTTTTTT
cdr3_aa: CASRDRATNEKLFF

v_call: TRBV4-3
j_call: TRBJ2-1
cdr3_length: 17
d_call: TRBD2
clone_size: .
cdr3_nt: TGCGCCAGCAGCCCCACTAGCGGGAGGGCCGGGGGGAATGAGCAGTTCTTC
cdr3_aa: CASSPTSGRAGGNEQFF

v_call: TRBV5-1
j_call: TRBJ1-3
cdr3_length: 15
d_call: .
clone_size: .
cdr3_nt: TGCGCCAGCAGCTTGGCTACCAAGAGGGGAAACACCATATATTTT
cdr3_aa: CASSLATKRGNTIYF